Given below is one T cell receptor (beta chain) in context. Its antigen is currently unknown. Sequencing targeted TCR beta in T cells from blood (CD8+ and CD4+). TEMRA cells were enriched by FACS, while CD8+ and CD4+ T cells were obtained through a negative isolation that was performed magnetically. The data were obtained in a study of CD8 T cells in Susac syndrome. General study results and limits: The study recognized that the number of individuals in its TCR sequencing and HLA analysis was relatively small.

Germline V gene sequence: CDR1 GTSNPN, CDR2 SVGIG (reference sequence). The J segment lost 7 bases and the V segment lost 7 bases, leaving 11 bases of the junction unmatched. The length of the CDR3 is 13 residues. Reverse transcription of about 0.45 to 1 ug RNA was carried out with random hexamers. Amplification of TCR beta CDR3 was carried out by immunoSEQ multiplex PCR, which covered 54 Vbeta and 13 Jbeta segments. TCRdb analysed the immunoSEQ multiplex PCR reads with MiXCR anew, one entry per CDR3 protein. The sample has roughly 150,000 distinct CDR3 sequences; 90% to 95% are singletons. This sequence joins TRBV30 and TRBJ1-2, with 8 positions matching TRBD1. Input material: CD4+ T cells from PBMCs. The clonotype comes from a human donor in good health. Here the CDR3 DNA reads TGTGCCTACTACGTTGGGACAGGTGGTGGCTACACCTTC. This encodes CAYYVGTGGGYTF.